These 8 T cell receptor beta chains came from one sample sequenced in a study of T cell responses to AZD1222 COVID-19 vaccine. Sequencing used immunoSEQ multiplex PCR; TCRdb keeps in-frame clones, though not all of them. This sample carries 120,000 to 150,000 clones, more than 70% of them seen once, and the ten largest clones take 1.5% to 2%. This sample comprised peripheral blood, obtained 28 days after the second AZD1222 dose. Receptor source: an adult who received the AZD1222 COVID-19 vaccine.

The chain is built from TRBV30 and TRBJ1-2; D is possibly TRBD1 (5 bases). Germline values: CDR1 GTSNPN, CDR2 SVGIG (reference sequence). V was pared by 8 bases and J by 3 bases, with 16 bases between. This CDR3 has 13 residues. The CDR3 sequence: CARGTRRDYGYTF. CDR3 DNA sequence: TGTGCCCGGGGGACGCGTAGGGACTATGGCTACACCTTC.

The rearrangement links TRBV5-1 to TRBJ2-7; TRBD2 might be the D (5 bases). The V gene's germline CDR1 is SGHRS and CDR2 YFSETQ. The CDR3 contains 15 residues. The V and J ends lost 5 bases and 0 bases respectively, with 15 bases between them. For the CDR3, the DNA is TGCGCCAGCAGGGACCTTAGTGGAGGCTCCTACGAGCAGTACTTC. Protein product: CASRDLSGGSYEQYF.

The rearrangement uses TRBV11-2 and TRBJ1-4; TRBD1 matches at 10 bases. The V gene's germline CDR1 is SGHAT and CDR2 FQNNGV. The CDR3 loop spans 17 amino acids. The junction had 11 bases not matched to a gene; V was cut back by 1 base and J by 9 bases. CDR3 loop: CASSLVKGDRGQQKLFF. The CDR3 DNA sequence: TGTGCCAGCAGCTTAGTGAAGGGTGACAGGGGGCAGCAAAAACTGTTTTTT.

The chain combines TRBV4-1 with TRBJ2-2; the match to TRBD2 covers 9 bases. The CDR3 is 16 amino acids. V lost 5 bases and J lost 2; bases outside the gene matches: 6. Germline V gene sequence: CDR1 MGHRA, CDR2 YSYEKL. Written as DNA, the CDR3 is TGCGCCAGCAGCTATTTAGCGGGAGTCAACACCGGGGAGCTGTTTTTT. Amino acids: CASSYLAGVNTGELFF.

This sequence joins TRBV18 and TRBJ1-3; TRBD1 agrees at 7 bases. Germline CDR1 is KGHSH and CDR2 is LQKENI. V trimming: 3 bases; J trimming: 4 bases; junction bases outside the gene matches: 12. The CDR3 sequence is 17 residues long. CDR3 residues: CASSPIEGQALGNTIYF. The CDR3 DNA reads TGTGCCAGCTCACCGATAGAAGGACAGGCATTAGGAAACACCATATATTTT.

The chain carries TRBV25-1 and TRBJ2-2, with D perhaps TRBD1 (6 bases). This CDR3 has 18 amino acids. CDR1 and CDR2 from the germline V gene are MGHDK and SYGVNS. V dropped 1 base and J dropped 8 bases, with 23 bases sitting between them. CDR3 DNA: TGTGCCAGCAGTGAATTGGGTATCGGGTGGGACATAGCTGGGGAGCTGTTTTTT. It codes for CASSELGIGWDIAGELFF.

The chain combines TRBV2 with TRBJ1-4; D is perhaps TRBD1 (6 bases). Trimming took 3 bases from V and 5 from J, leaving 16 bases between them. From germline, CDR1 is SNHLY and CDR2 FYNNEI. This CDR3 region has 16 residues. The CDR3 DNA is TGTGCCAGCAGTGACCAGGGAGGGGGTTTGAATGAAAAACTGTTTTTT. Translating it yields CASSDQGGGLNEKLFF.

This chain uses TRBV19 with TRBJ1-1; D not certain. V gave up 5 bases and J gave up 1 base, with 8 bases separating them. Germline V lookup: CDR1 LNHDA, CDR2 SQIVND (reference sequence). This CDR3 is built from 13 residues. The CDR3 DNA follows: TGTGCCAGTAGTTTGGAACCGAACACTGAAGCTTTCTTT. This encodes CASSLEPNTEAFF. The complete variable domain, with remaining parts taken from reference TRBV19 and TRBJ1-1, reads DGGITQSPKYLFRKEGQNVTLSCEQNLNHDAMYWYRQDPGQGLRLIYYSQIVNDFQKGDIAEGYSVSREKKESFPLTVTSAQKNPTAFYLCASSLEPNTEAFFGQGTRLTVV.